The 11 T cell receptor beta chains given below trace back to one sample, sequenced in a study of T cell responses to AZD1222 COVID-19 vaccine. TCRdb's table, derived via immunoSEQ multiplex PCR, lists solely in-frame clones and lacks some. The data show 75,000 to 85,000 clones, approximately 88% seen once. The specimen comprised peripheral blood, sampled 28 days after the second AZD1222 dose. These receptors were collected from an adult who received the AZD1222 COVID-19 vaccine.

This chain connects TRBV5-4 to TRBJ2-3, with D unresolved. The V end lost 3 bases, the J end lost 5 bases, and 10 bases lay between the germline ends. CDR1 SGHNT and CDR2 YYREEE come from the germline V gene (reference sequence). The length of the CDR3 is 13 residues. The CDR3 DNA reads TGTGCCAGCAGCTGGCCGAGAGGAGATACGCAGTATTTT. Its protein product is CASSWPRGDTQYF. The full variable domain, in which reference TRBV5-4 and TRBJ2-3 provide the parts outside the CDR3, is ETGVTQSPTHLIKTRGQQVTLRCSSQSGHNTVSWYQQALGQGPQFIFQYYREEENGRGNFPPRFSGLQFPNYSSELNVNALELDDSALYLCASSWPRGDTQYFGPGTRLTVL.

This chain connects TRBV5-1 to TRBJ1-3; 10 positions match TRBD1. The CDR3 length is 16 residues. Germline CDR1 SGHRS, CDR2 YFSETQ. V dropped 0 bases and J dropped 8; count of bases not matched to a gene: 8. This CDR3 reads CASSLVGTGEGHTIYF. CDR3 sequence (DNA): TGCGCCAGCAGCTTGGTAGGGACAGGGGAAGGACACACCATATATTTT.

V and J are TRBV19 and TRBJ2-7; perhaps TRBD1 as D (6 bases). The CDR3 spans 13 residues. The V end was cut by 9 bases, the J end by 8 bases, with 20 bases between. Germline values: CDR1 LNHDA, CDR2 SQIVND (reference sequence). Here the CDR3 DNA reads TGTGCCAGCCAGCCAGGGGCCTCCAACAAGCAGTACTTC. The encoded protein is CASQPGASNKQYF.

The V and J genes are TRBV6-5 and TRBJ1-6, with 8 bases lining up with TRBD1. The CDR3 has 15 amino acids. The germline V gene has CDR1 MNHEY and CDR2 SVGAGI. V shed 0 bases, J shed 8 bases, and the junction held 3 bases outside the gene matches. CDR3 in DNA: TGTGCCAGCAGTTACTCAGGACAGGGTTATTCACCCCTCCACTTT. Protein: CASSYSGQGYSPLHF.

The count of this clone is one. The chain couples TRBV6-5 to TRBJ2-7; D uncertain. Germline lookup yields CDR1 MNHEY and CDR2 SVGAGI. The CDR3 is made up of 13 amino acids. V gave up 5 bases and J gave up 5 bases, with 13 bases separating them. CDR3 bases: TGTGCCAGCAGTCAGAGTATGAAGGACGAGCAGTACTTC. Residues: CASSQSMKDEQYF.

The chain carries TRBV29-1 and TRBJ1-1; D remains unclear. Trimming took off 4 bases at V and 4 bases at J, with 10 bases between the two ends. This CDR3 has 12 amino acids. CDR1 and CDR2 from the germline V gene are SQVTM and ANQGSEA. The CDR3 DNA follows: TGCAGCGTTGCCCGGGAAGCCACTGAAGCTTTCTTT. It is translated as CSVAREATEAFF.

This chain uses TRBV9 with TRBJ1-3; the D is unclear. The V gene's germline CDR1 is SGDLS and CDR2 YYNGEE. The CDR3 consists of 15 residues. Trimming cost V 0 bases and J 3 bases, with 10 bases left between them. The CDR3 loop reads CASSVVPGVGNTIYF. CDR3 bases: TGTGCCAGCAGCGTAGTCCCCGGGGTTGGAAACACCATATATTTT.

The J gene is TRBJ1-2, the V gene TRBV19; D might be TRBD1 (5 bases). This CDR3 is built from 14 residues. The V gene's germline CDR1 is LNHDA and CDR2 SQIVND (reference sequence). V dropped 5 bases and J dropped 8 bases, with 18 bases sitting between them. The CDR3 region has the DNA TGTGCCAGTAGTTGGGACTTCGGTGGGTTAGGCTACACCTTC. Residues: CASSWDFGGLGYTF.

This chain links TRBV19 with TRBJ1-4, with 10 bases lining up with TRBD1. In germline, CDR1 is LNHDA, CDR2 SQIVND (reference sequence). The CDR3 is 15 amino acids. V lost 1 base, J lost 5 bases, and 1 base stayed unmatched. For the CDR3, the DNA is TGTGCCAGTAGTATAGCGGGACAGGGGAATGAAAAACTGTTTTTT. It is translated as CASSIAGQGNEKLFF.

The chain couples TRBV30 to TRBJ1-2; D might be TRBD1 (5 bases). From germline, CDR1 is GTSNPN and CDR2 SVGIG (reference sequence). V lost 0 bases to trimming and J lost 4 bases, with 15 bases between them. This CDR3 contains 15 residues. CDR3 nucleotides: TGTGCCTGGAGTGTGGGGCGGGGACGGGCCTATGGCTACACCTTC. This codes for CAWSVGRGRAYGYTF.

The genes are TRBV11-2 and TRBJ1-6, with D possibly TRBD1 on 5 matching bases. This CDR3 is 15 amino acids long. Deletions cut 1 base from V and 4 bases from J, with 8 bases between. CDR1 is SGHAT, CDR2 FQNNGV, per germline. The CDR3 region is CASSLAPGYNSPLHF. CDR3 bases: TGTGCCAGCAGCTTAGCCCCAGGGTATAATTCACCCCTCCACTTT.